The 24 T cell receptor beta chains reported below all come from one sample, sequenced in a study of T cells in Graves' hyperthyroidism and ophthalmopathy. What was amplified from RNA transcripts were TCR beta CDR3 regions. TCR CDR3 underwent first-round RT-PCR with the HTBI primer set. In TCRdb, the multiplex PCR reads were re-called with MiXCR into one record per CDR3 protein. This sample carries some 380,000 distinct CDR3 sequences, roughly 14% of them seen once, and the ten largest clones take less than 25%. Sequenced sample: blood. The receptors were gathered from a man aged 30-40 years with Graves' hyperthyroidism that later progressed to Graves' ophthalmopathy.

This clonotype showed up just a few times. The chain uses TRBV12-3 or TRBV12-4 and TRBJ2-5; possibly TRBD2 for D (6 bases). V lost 6 bases to trimming and J lost 7 bases, with 24 bases between them. The CDR3 runs 16 residues. The CDR3 here is CASSRLAGQPGGTQYF. CDR3 coding DNA: TGTGCCAGCAGCCGCCTGGCGGGGCAACCCGGCGGGACCCAGTACTTC.

This clonotype appeared many times. This chain connects TRBV30 to TRBJ1-2; D gene unclear. Germline CDR1 is GTSNPN and CDR2 is SVGIG (reference sequence). Trimming left V 4 bases short and J 7 bases short, with 10 bases between. This CDR3 is 11 amino acids long. CDR3 bases: TGTGCCTGGACCGGTGAGGGTGGCTACACCTTC. Translated: CAWTGEGGYTF.

The table lists this clonotype with a few counts. The V and J genes are TRBV9 and TRBJ1-3; no reliable D call. Germline V gene data show CDR1 as SGDLS and CDR2 as YYNGEE. V was clipped by 4 bases and J by 4 bases, with 12 bases between them. The CDR3 consists of 14 residues. The CDR3 region has the DNA TGTGCCAGCAGCAGCCAGCACAGAGGAAACACCATATATTTT. Residues: CASSSQHRGNTIYF.

The chain uses TRBV20-1 and TRBJ1-2; D perhaps matches TRBD1 (6 bases). This CDR3 has 16 amino acids. The V gene's germline CDR1 is DFQATT and CDR2 SNEGSKA (reference sequence). Between the trimmed V and J ends, which lost 5 bases and 1 base, there was a span of 20 bases. As DNA, the CDR3 is TGCAGTGCTCCCTCATTTACAGGGCTTGGTAACTATGGCTACACCTTC. Its translation is CSAPSFTGLGNYGYTF.

This clonotype was seen ten or more times. The V gene is TRBV7-9, the J gene TRBJ2-2; D uncertain. Trimming stripped 9 bases from V and 6 bases from J, with 8 bases between. Per the germline V gene, CDR1 is SEHNR and CDR2 is FQNEAQ (reference sequence). The CDR3 spans 11 residues. DNA of the CDR3: TGTGCCAGTCAACGTGCCGGGGAGCTGTTTTTT. It is translated as CASQRAGELFF.

This clonotype was detected ten times or more. V is TRBV7-8 and J is TRBJ1-1, with D hard to call. The V end was cut by 4 bases, the J end by 2 bases, with 8 bases between. CDR1 and CDR2 (germline): SGHVS, FQNEAQ. CDR3 length: 13 residues. CDR3 sequence: CASSSLRNTEAFF. DNA for the CDR3: TGTGCCAGCAGCTCCCTCAGAAACACTGAAGCTTTCTTT.

This clonotype was recorded many times. The chain is built from TRBV20-1 and TRBJ1-6; tentatively, D is TRBD1 (5 bases). Germline CDR1 and CDR2: DFQATT and SNEGSKA (reference sequence). This CDR3 comprises 12 residues. The ends were cut back, 3 bases at V and 6 bases at J, with 6 bases in the middle. CDR3 DNA sequence: TGCAGTGCTAGTAGGGGTAATTCACCCCTCCACTTT. This gives the protein CSASRGNSPLHF.

This clonotype was seen at least ten times. This rearrangement joins TRBV7-9 to TRBJ2-7; no definite D call. Germline CDR1 is SEHNR and CDR2 is FQNEAQ (reference sequence). The CDR3 contains 15 residues. The V gene lost 0 bases and the J gene lost 0 bases, with 9 bases spanning the gap. CDR3 coding DNA: TGTGCCAGCAGCTTAGCGTGGAGTAGCTCCTACGAGCAGTACTTC. Translated, it gives CASSLAWSSSYEQYF.

The chain has TRBV20-1 and TRBJ2-5; D call uncertain. Germline CDR1 is DFQATT and CDR2 is SNEGSKA (reference sequence). V gave up 0 bases and J gave up 2 bases, with 10 bases separating them. The CDR3 covers 14 residues. The CDR3 bases are TGCAGTGCTAGAGATCCGGTCATACAAGAGACCCAGTACTTC. Translating it yields CSARDPVIQETQYF.

The V call is TRBV20-1, the J call TRBJ1-5; no definite D call. Germline loops: CDR1 DFQATT, CDR2 SNEGSKA (reference sequence). With 0 bases removed from V and 1 base from J, the gap between germline ends came to 10 bases. The length of the CDR3 is 15 residues. Written as DNA, the CDR3 is TGCAGTGCTAGAGATCGGCCGGGGAGCAATCAGCCCCAGCATTTT. Translation gives CSARDRPGSNQPQHF.

This clonotype was counted ten times or more. The chain links TRBV14 to TRBJ2-3, with 12 nucleotides matching TRBD2. CDR1 is SGHDN, CDR2 FVKESK, per germline. The CDR3 runs 15 residues. J was trimmed by 6 bases and V by 5 bases; bases with no gene match: 6. The CDR3 nucleotides read TGTGCCAGCAGCGTCGTAGGACTAGCGGGGGATACGCAGTATTTT. Its translation: CASSVVGLAGDTQYF.

This rearrangement joins TRBV7-8 to TRBJ1-6; maybe TRBD1 (6 bases). V lost 7 bases to trimming and J lost 10 bases, with 14 bases between them. Germline CDR1 and CDR2: SGHVS and FQNEAQ. The length of the CDR3 is 13 residues. CDR3: CASKLRGSSPLHF. CDR3 bases: TGTGCCAGCAAGCTCAGGGGATCCTCACCCCTCCACTTT.

This clonotype was counted a few times. The chain employs TRBV6-2 or TRBV6-3 and TRBJ2-2; either TRBD1 or TRBD2 may supply D (5 bases each). The V and J ends lost 6 bases and 4 bases respectively, with 15 bases between them. The V gene's germline CDR1 is MNHEY and CDR2 SVGEGT. CDR3 length: 15 residues. CDR3 sequence reads: CASSSPGRVTGELFF. CDR3 coding DNA: TGTGCCAGCAGCTCCCCGGGACGGGTCACCGGGGAGCTGTTTTTT.

The J gene is TRBJ2-3, the V gene TRBV20-1, with D hard to call. The CDR3 is 11 residues long. The V gene lost 6 bases and the J gene lost 6 bases, with 10 bases spanning the gap. Germline V gene sequence: CDR1 DFQATT, CDR2 SNEGSKA (reference sequence). The CDR3 DNA follows: TGCAGTGCGGACCACCGCGATACGCAGTATTTT. Its protein is CSADHRDTQYF.

Points on this clonotype: This clone may be a read error of a much larger clone one base away. The final CDR3 position lacks the conserved phenylalanine or tryptophan, pointing to a likely read error. The chain couples TRBV20-1 to TRBJ1-1; tentatively, D is TRBD1 (5 bases). Trimming stripped 2 bases from V and 5 bases from J, with 18 bases between. Germline assignment: CDR1 DFQATT and CDR2 SNEGSKA (reference sequence). This CDR3 region has 15 residues. This CDR3 is CSARRGSERGTEAFL. The CDR3 DNA sequence: TGCAGTGCTAGAAGGGGATCGGAAAGAGGTACTGAAGCTTTCCTT.

This clonotype was recorded many times. The chain couples TRBV7-9 to TRBJ1-1; D unresolved. The V gene lost 1 base and the J gene lost 1 base, with 7 bases spanning the gap. Germline V gene data show CDR1 as SEHNR and CDR2 as FQNEAQ (reference sequence). CDR3 size: 14 residues. The CDR3 region has the DNA TGTGCCAGCAGCTTAGACCACAAGAACACTGAAGCTTTCTTT. It specifies CASSLDHKNTEAFF.

V usage is TRBV7-6 and J usage is TRBJ1-2; 9 nucleotides agree with TRBD1. CDR1 and CDR2 from the germline V gene are SGHVS and FNYEAQ. The V and J ends lost 3 bases and 2 bases, in that order; junction bases with no gene match: 4. The CDR3 totals 15 residues. The CDR3 nucleotides read TGTGCCAGCAGCTTTCTTGGACAGGGGAACTATGGCTACACCTTC. This encodes CASSFLGQGNYGYTF. Based on the CDR3 plus reference TRBV7-6 and TRBJ1-2, the full variable domain is GAGVSQSPRYKVTKRGQDVALRCDPISGHVSLYWYRQALGQGPEFLTYFNYEAQQDKSGLPNDRFSAERPEGSISTLTIQRTEQRDSAMYRCASSFLGQGNYGYTFGSGTRLTVV.

In its sample, this clonotype was seen a few times. CDR3 in DNA: TGTGCCAGCAGCCCCCCAAGGGCAGGGGGGGTCACCGGGGAGCTGTTTTTT. Protein product: CASSPPRAGGVTGELFF. This chain links TRBV7-9 with TRBJ2-2; D is tentatively TRBD1 or TRBD2 (7 bases each). Looked up from germline, CDR1 is SEHNR and CDR2 is FQNEAQ (reference sequence). V was pared by 5 bases and J by 4 bases, with 20 bases between. The CDR3 loop spans 17 amino acids. The full variable domain, rest sourced from reference TRBV7-9 and TRBJ2-2, is DTGVSQNPRHKITKRGQNVTFRCDPISEHNRLYWYRQTLGQGPEFLTYFQNEAQLEKSRLLSDRFSAERPKGSFSTLEIQRTEQGDSAMYLCASSPPRAGGVTGELFFGEGSRLTVL.

This chain joins TRBV6-5 and TRBJ2-2; maybe TRBD1 (5 bases). The CDR3 contains 15 residues. V gave up 0 bases and J gave up 6 bases, with 11 bases separating them. The germline V gene has CDR1 MNHEY and CDR2 SVGAGI. The DNA of the CDR3 is TGTGCCAGCAGTTACTCGATTGGGGCCTCCGGGGAGCTGTTTTTT. It specifies CASSYSIGASGELFF.

This clonotype was recorded many times. V is TRBV6-1 and J is TRBJ1-2; maybe TRBD1 (6 bases). From germline, CDR1 is MNHNS and CDR2 SASEGT. The CDR3 has 15 residues. Trimming removed 6 bases at V and 5 bases at J, with 19 bases between. CDR3 sequence: CASRITGTTRYGYTF. In nucleotides, the CDR3 is TGTGCCAGCAGGATCACCGGGACAACCCGATATGGCTACACCTTC.

The chain carries TRBV10-2 and TRBJ1-1; possible D gene TRBD1, 5 bases. Germline V CDR1 and CDR2: WSHSY, SAAADI. Between the trimmed V and J ends, which lost 6 bases and 8 bases, there was a span of 19 bases. The CDR3 contains 14 residues. CDR3 loop: CASSEAPGVGEAFF. CDR3 in DNA: TGCGCCAGCAGCGAGGCCCCGGGGGTGGGAGAAGCTTTCTTT.

This clonotype was recorded many times. The rearrangement links TRBV7-9 to TRBJ2-7; 7 nucleotides line up with TRBD1. J gave up 5 bases and V 6 bases, and 7 bases lay outside the gene matches. The CDR3 totals 13 residues. Germline V gene data show CDR1 as SEHNR and CDR2 as FQNEAQ (reference sequence). The CDR3 nucleotides read TGTGCCAGCAGACAGGGGATGTTGAACGAGCAGTACTTC. Its protein is CASRQGMLNEQYF.

In regard to this clonotype: At one of its ends the junction is not consistent with the germline gene, which may arise from a read error. The V call is TRBV11-2, the J call TRBJ1-2; TRBD1 aligns across 10 bases. The CDR3 runs 14 residues. Per the germline V gene, CDR1 is SGHAT and CDR2 is FQNNGV. CDR3 region: CTSSRGQGNYGHTF. CDR3 bases: TGTACCAGCAGCAGGGGACAGGGGAACTATGGCCACACCTTC. The full variable domain, rest sourced from reference TRBV11-2 and TRBJ1-2, is EAGVAQSPRYKIIEKRQSVAFWCNPISGHATLYWYQQILGQGPKLLIQFQNNGVVDDSQLPKDRFSAERLKGVDSTLKIQPAKLEDSAVYLCTSSRGQGNYGHTFGSGTRLTVV.

This clonotype turned up a few times. V is TRBV28 and J is TRBJ2-7; 12 bases match TRBD2. The CDR3 spans 18 residues. Germline V gives CDR1 MDHEN, CDR2 SYDVKM. The ends lost 1 base at V and 5 bases at J; junction bases unmatched: 12. CDR3 protein: CASSLYPPSGGARDEQYF. DNA of the CDR3: TGTGCCAGCAGTTTATACCCACCTAGCGGGGGGGCCCGGGACGAGCAGTACTTC. The full variable domain, in which reference TRBV28 and TRBJ2-7 provide the parts outside the CDR3, is DVKVTQSSRYLVKRTGEKVFLECVQDMDHENMFWYRQDPGLGLRLIYFSYDVKMKEKGDIPEGYSVSREKKERFSLILESASTNQTSMYLCASSLYPPSGGARDEQYFGPGTRLTVT.